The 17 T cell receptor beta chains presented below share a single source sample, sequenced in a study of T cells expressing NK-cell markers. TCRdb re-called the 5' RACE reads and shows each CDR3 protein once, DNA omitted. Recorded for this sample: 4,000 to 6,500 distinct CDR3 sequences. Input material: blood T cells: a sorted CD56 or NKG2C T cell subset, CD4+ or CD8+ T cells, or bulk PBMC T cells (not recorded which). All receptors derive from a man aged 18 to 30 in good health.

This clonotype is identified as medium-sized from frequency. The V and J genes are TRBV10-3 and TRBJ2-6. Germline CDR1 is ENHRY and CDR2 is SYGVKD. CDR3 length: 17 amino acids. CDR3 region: CAISETQPESGANVLTF.

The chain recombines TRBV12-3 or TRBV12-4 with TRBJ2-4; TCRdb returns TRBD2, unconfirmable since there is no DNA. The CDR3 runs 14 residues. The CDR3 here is CASSLRWTSIFQYF.

The chain's CDR3 is CASSYAGIGQPQHF. The chain combines TRBV6-5 with TRBJ1-5; TCRdb reports TRBD1, a call that lacks DNA to check it against. Looked up from germline, CDR1 is MNHEY and CDR2 is SVGAGI. The CDR3 covers 14 residues.

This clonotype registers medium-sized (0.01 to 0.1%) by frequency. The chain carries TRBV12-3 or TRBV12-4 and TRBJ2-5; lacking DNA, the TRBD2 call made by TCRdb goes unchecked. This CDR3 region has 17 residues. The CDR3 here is CASSLDRSSGRGETQYF.

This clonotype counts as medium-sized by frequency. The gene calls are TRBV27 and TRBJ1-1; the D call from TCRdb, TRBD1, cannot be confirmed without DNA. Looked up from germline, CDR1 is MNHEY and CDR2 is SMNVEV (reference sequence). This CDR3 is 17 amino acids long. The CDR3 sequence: CASSFWAQQGTNTEAFF.

The CDR3 here is CASSGQTGELFF. The chain carries TRBV4-1 and TRBJ2-2. The CDR3 runs to 12 residues. From germline, CDR1 is MGHRA and CDR2 YSYEKL.

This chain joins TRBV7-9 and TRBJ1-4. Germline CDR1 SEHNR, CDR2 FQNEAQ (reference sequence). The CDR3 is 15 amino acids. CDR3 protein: CASSPRGGANEKLFF.

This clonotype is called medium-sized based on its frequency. CDR3 sequence reads: CASSFTGGNQPQHF. The chain carries TRBV27 and TRBJ1-5; with no DNA, the TCRdb D assignment of TRBD1 cannot be verified. The germline CDR1 and CDR2 sequences are MNHEY and SMNVEV (reference sequence). The CDR3 sequence is 14 residues long.

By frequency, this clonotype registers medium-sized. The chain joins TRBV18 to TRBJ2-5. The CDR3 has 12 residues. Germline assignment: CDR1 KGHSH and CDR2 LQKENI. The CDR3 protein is CASSPPLETQYF.

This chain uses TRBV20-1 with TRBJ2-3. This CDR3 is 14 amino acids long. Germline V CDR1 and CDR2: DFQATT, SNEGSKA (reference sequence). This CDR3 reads CSARDRDYTDTQYF.

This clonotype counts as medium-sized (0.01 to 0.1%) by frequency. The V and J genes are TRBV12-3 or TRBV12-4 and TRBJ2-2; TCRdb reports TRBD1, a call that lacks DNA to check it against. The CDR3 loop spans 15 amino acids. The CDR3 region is CASSLRGFGTGELFF.

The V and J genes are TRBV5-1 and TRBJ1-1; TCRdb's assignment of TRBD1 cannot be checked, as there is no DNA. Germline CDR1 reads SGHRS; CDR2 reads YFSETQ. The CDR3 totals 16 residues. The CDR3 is CASSKTGTDKNTEAFF.

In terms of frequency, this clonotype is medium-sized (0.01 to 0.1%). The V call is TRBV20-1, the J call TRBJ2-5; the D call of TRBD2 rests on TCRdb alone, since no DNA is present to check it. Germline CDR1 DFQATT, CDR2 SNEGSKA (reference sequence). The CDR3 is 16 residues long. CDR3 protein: CSARATTSGQQETQYF.

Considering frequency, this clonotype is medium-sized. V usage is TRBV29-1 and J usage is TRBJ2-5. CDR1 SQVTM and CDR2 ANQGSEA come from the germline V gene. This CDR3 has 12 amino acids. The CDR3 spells CSVEAGRKTQYF.

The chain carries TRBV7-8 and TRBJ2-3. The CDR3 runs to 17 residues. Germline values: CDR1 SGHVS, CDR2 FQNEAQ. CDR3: CASSFTVQGAGTDTQYF.

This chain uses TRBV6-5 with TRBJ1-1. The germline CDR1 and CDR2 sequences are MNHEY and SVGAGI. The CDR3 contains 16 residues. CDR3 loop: CASSYSLGLENTEAFF.

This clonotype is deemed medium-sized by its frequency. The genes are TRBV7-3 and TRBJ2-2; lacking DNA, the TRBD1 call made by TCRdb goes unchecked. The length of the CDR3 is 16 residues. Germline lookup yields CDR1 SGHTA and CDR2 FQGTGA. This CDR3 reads CASSRTGGRSSGELFF.